This TCR beta chain stems from a study of neoadjuvant anti-PD-1 for oral cavity cancer. Study in general: Non-progressing patients received a fourth nivolumab dose near day 43, then surgery on days 50-56.

Measured with immunoSEQ multiplex PCR; TCRdb has only the in-frame clones, and not every one. The table lists around 67,000 clones, about 90% of them singletons. Losses at the gene ends were 6 bases for V and 0 bases for J; bases not matched to a gene: 3. The CDR3 is 14 amino acids. The germline V gene has CDR1 LNHDA and CDR2 SQIVND (reference sequence). Notes on this clone: What it recognizes is unknown.

Time point defined: after neoadjuvant nivolumab, at surgical resection. Patients had HPV-negative, locally advanced oral cavity squamous cell carcinoma. General study results and limits: Pretreatment Treg/Th17 ratio correlated inversely with post-treatment tumor clonality.

Sequenced material: PBMCs, taken after nivolumab (anti-PD-1) treatment. The sequence was collected from a person between 35 and 79 years old with oral cavity squamous cell carcinoma. The gene calls are TRBV19 and TRBJ2-3; 7 bases are a match to TRBD1. The CDR3 DNA sequence: TGTGCCAGTAGAAACAGGGGAAGCACAGATACGCAGTATTTT. It specifies CASRNRGSTDTQYF. The full variable domain, its missing parts supplied by reference TRBV19 and TRBJ2-3, is DGGITQSPKYLFRKEGQNVTLSCEQNLNHDAMYWYRQDPGQGLRLIYYSQIVNDFQKGDIAEGYSVSREKKESFPLTVTSAQKNPTAFYLCASRNRGSTDTQYFGPGTRLTVL.